The T cell receptor beta chain described here comes from a study of T-cell reconstitution after alpha-beta-depleted transplantation in children. This clonotype was detected a few times. It was with unique molecular identifiers that the TCRbeta library was prepared. TCRdb redid the calling of the PCR reads with MiXCR, one entry per CDR3 protein. The table has 500,000 to 600,000 distinct CDR3 sequences, about 30% seen once. The CDR3 runs to 11 residues. Germline V gene data show CDR1 as LNHDA and CDR2 as SQIVND (reference sequence). The V end was cut by 3 bases, the J end by 3 bases, with 2 bases between.

The sequence derives from a human donor who donated a stem cell graft to a child with aplastic anemia. V gene TRBV19 combines with J gene TRBJ1-1; D not certain. Sequencing was performed on PBMCs from the stem cell graft donor, taken from the stem cell graft. The CDR3 sequence: CASSIDTEAFF. CDR3 sequence (DNA): TGTGCCAGTAGTATCGACACTGAAGCTTTCTTT.